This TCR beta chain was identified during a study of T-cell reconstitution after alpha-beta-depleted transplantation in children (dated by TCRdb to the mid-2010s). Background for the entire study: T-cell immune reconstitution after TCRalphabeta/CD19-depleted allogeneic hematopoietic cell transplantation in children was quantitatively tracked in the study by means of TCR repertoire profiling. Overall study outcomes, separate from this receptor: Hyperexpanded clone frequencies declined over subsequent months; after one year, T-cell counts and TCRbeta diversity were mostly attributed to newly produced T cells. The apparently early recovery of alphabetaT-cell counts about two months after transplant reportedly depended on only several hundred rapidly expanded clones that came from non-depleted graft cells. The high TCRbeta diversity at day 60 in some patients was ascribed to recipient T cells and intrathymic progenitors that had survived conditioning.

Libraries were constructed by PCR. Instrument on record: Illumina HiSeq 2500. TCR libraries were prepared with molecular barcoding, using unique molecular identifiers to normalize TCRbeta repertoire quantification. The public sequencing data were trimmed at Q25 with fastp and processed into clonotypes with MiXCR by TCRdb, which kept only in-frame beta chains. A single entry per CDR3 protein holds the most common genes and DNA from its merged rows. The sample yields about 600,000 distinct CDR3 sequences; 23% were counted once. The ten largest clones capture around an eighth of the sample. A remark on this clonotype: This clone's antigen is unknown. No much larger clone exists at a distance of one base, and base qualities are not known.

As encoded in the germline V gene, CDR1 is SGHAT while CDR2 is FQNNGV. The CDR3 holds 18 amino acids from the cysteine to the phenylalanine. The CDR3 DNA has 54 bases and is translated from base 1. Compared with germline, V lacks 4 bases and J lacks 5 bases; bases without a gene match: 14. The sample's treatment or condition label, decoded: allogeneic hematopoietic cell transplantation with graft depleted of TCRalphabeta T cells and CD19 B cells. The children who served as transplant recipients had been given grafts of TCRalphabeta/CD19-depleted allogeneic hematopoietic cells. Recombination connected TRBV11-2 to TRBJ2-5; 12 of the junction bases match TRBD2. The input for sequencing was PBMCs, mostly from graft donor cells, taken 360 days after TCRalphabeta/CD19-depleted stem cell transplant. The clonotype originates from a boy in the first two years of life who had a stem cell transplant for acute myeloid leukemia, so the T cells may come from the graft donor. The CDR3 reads CASSSGPSGGAGKETQYF. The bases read TGTGCCAGCAGCTCCGGCCCTAGCGGGGGGGCCGGGAAGGAGACCCAGTACTTC.